Listed here are 2 T cell receptor beta chains from one sample, sequenced in a study of control samples from healthy donors and cancer patients. Some clones are missing from TCRdb's copy, which holds only in-frame ones; the method was immunoSEQ multiplex PCR. The table includes 110,000 to 150,000 clones, roughly nine tenths detected once. Sequenced: blood. These receptors were obtained from a man under 40 in good health.

The chain recombines TRBV6-2 or TRBV6-3 with TRBJ2-7; D might be TRBD1 (5 bases). The V gene's germline CDR1 is MNHEY and CDR2 SVGEGT. The CDR3 length is 13 residues. Deletions cut 5 bases from V and 1 base from J, with 9 bases between. CDR3 residues: CASSLGASYEQYF. Here the CDR3 DNA reads TGTGCCAGCAGTCTAGGGGCTTCCTACGAGCAGTACTTC.

This clone showed up just a few times. The chain is built from TRBV5-4 and TRBJ2-2; 14 bases match TRBD2. Germline V gives CDR1 SGHNT, CDR2 YYREEE (reference sequence). This CDR3 contains 17 residues. Unmatched junction bases numbered 9, after V lost 4 bases and J lost 7 bases. CDR3 sequence: CASSPGTSGSRIGELFF. CDR3 DNA: TGTGCCAGCAGCCCGGGGACTAGCGGGAGTAGGATCGGGGAGCTGTTTTTT.